The following is a T cell receptor (beta chain) sequence with its context. It lacks a known antigen. One base away there is no much larger clone; base qualities are not given. The data belong to a study of CD8+ T cells in alopecia areata (dated by TCRdb to the late 2010s). With regard to the full study: To study T cell clonal expansion in alopecia areata, the researchers applied high-throughput TCRbeta sequencing to both the C3H/HeJ mouse model and human patients. Human TCRbeta sequencing covered scalp tissue and sorted CD4+ and CD8+ peripheral blood T cells from patchy and totalis/universalis alopecia areata patients and healthy controls. Clonality in the scalp was compared among normal scalp (n=4), patchy alopecia areata scalp (n=8), and alopecia totalis/universalis scalp (n=8). RNA was extracted with the PAXgene miRNA kit for fixed scalp, the miRNeasy kit for PBMCs, and the RNeasy kit for mouse skin. Amplification of TCRbeta CDR3 regions was done by immunoSEQ multiplex PCR using 35 Vbeta forward primers and 13 Jbeta reverse primers. The full study reports these points: Compared with normal scalp, lesional scalp, particularly in alopecia totalis/universalis, had higher clonality and more expanded CD8+ clones, which suggests antigenic drive. Shared TCR sequences between patients were less evident than in mice, which may be partly attributable to HLA diversity in the patient population. Scalp TCR repertoire analysis is complicated because resident alphabeta T cells in normal human skin are also sequenced, whereas mouse skin is dominated by gammadelta T cells.

Peripheral blood and lesional scalp punch biopsies were obtained from patients with alopecia areata. After PBMCs were isolated by density centrifugation and stained for CD3, CD4 and CD8, a FACSAria was used to sort CD4+ and CD8+ T cells. The untreated alopecia areata patients were recruited through a multicenter biomarker study. In several patients from the biomarker study, blood CD8+ T cells were sorted further into NKG2D-low and NKG2D-high fractions. V is reduced by 0 bases and J by 2 bases, leaving a spacing of 16 bases between them. Via the germline V gene, CDR1 is SGHRS and CDR2 YFSETQ. The CDR3 starts with the cysteine, ends with the phenylalanine, and has 17 residues. Solely the CDR3 DNA is kept, with 51 bases framed from the first base. Library preparation used the immunoSEQ multiplex PCR assay. RNA was extracted from all samples and reverse transcribed into cDNA as template for TCR sequencing. SuperScript III was used for first-strand cDNA synthesis, primed with a 2:1 mix of oligo-dT and random hexamers. Amplification bias was assessed with a synthetic immune receptor repertoire, and residual bias was removed computationally. The study's processing was this. After raw reads were preprocessed to remove errors, the CDR3 was defined following IMGT conventions as running from the conserved cysteine to phenylalanine. Clonality was calculated as 1 minus Shannon entropy normalized by log2 of the number of productive unique TCRs. Scalp TCRbeta sequences were cross-referenced with sorted blood CD4 and CD8 repertoires so that the CD4 or CD8 identity of scalp clones could be inferred. What TCRdb holds here is the immuneACCESS table cut down to in-frame rearrangements. Part of the clones is not present; checked against another copy, under half of the missing clones reflect an unresolved V gene, and the others are unexplained. Clonal size and the V and J genes are those of that table, whereas D and trimming came from the DNA. The sample yields about 110,000 clones; over 55% were counted once. Roughly 25% of the sample goes to the ten largest clones.

Sequencing was performed on NKG2D-low CD8+ T cells sorted from blood. Reading the label with the study, this specimen's cell subset or site is: sorted CD8+ NKG2D-low blood T cells. The receptor chain draws on TRBV5-1 and TRBJ2-3; the D gene is unclear. This TCR derives from a human donor with alopecia areata. The CDR3 region: CASSLGPDLVFTDTQYF. The DNA sequence reads TGCGCCAGCAGCTTGGGCCCCGACTTGGTGTTCACAGATACGCAGTATTTT.